This T cell receptor beta chain was obtained from a study of shared clonotypes between healthy human individuals. This clone was seen once. The study drew its donors from healthy HIV-negative adults without recent acute infections or vaccinations. Clones were sequenced by immunoSEQ multiplex PCR, and TCRdb holds only the in-frame ones, with some missing. Found here are 2 million to 2.5 million clones, roughly 93% of them singletons; the top ten hold approximately 0.35%. The CDR3 has 17 amino acids. Germline CDR1 is SGHTA and CDR2 is FQGNSA. V was cut by 0 bases and J by 2 bases, with 14 bases left in between.

The specimen was naive CD4+ T cells from PBMCs. The subset: CD45RA+ positively selected. This clonotype was sampled from a man between 18 and 29 years old in good health. Some clones in this sample may be carry-over from other donors' samples. The rearrangement uses TRBV7-2 and TRBJ2-1; no reliable D call. CDR3 protein: CASSLASQPPTYNEQFF. DNA of the CDR3: TGTGCCAGCAGCTTAGCGTCCCAGCCCCCCACCTACAATGAGCAGTTCTTC.